This T cell receptor beta chain comes out of a study of blood T cell repertoires in COVID-19. Overall study: Both acute and convalescent COVID-19 samples were obtained from the United States, Italy and Spain. The cDNA or gDNA used as material had been derived from T cells, B-cell-depleted T cells, or PBMCs.

Methods used by the authors: Estimation of nucleated cell counts relied on the amplification of reference gene primers. Sequenced by immunoSEQ multiplex PCR; TCRdb stores in-frame clones only, minus some. D and trimming come from the DNA, and the V and J calls and clone size come from that table. The sample records about 63,000 clones, 88% being singletons. The count of this clone is one. The germline V gene has CDR1 LGHNA and CDR2 YNFKEQ. V dropped 4 bases and J dropped 3; count of bases not matched to a gene: 6. This CDR3 comprises 15 residues. The sequence came from a human donor in a cohort sampled during active COVID-19. Sequences were obtained from peripheral blood. The V gene is TRBV4-2, the J gene TRBJ2-1; 7 bases are a match to TRBD2. The CDR3 loop reads CASSRSGTNYNEQFF. CDR3 nucleotide sequence: TGTGCCAGCAGCCGAAGCGGGACTAACTACAATGAGCAGTTCTTC.